What follows are 13 T cell receptor beta chains derived from one specimen sequenced in a study of T cells after yellow fever vaccination. Each CDR3 protein is one row after TCRdb ran MiXCR on the 5' RACE reads. The sample has under 400,000 distinct CDR3 sequences; roughly 10% are singletons. The starting material was PBMCs, obtained on the day of the first yellow fever vaccination. These receptors all come from a man between 18 and 35 years old who received the YFV17D yellow fever vaccine.

This chain joins TRBV12-3 or TRBV12-4 and TRBJ1-2; D possibly corresponds to TRBD1 (5 bases). The CDR3 is 13 amino acids. Trimming cost V 6 bases and J 4 bases, with 12 bases left between them. CDR3 sequence reads: CASRMGRIYGYTF. DNA of the CDR3: TGTGCCAGCAGGATGGGACGGATCTATGGCTACACCTTC.

This clonotype was recorded a few times. The chain joins TRBV6-6 to TRBJ1-1; no definite D call. From germline, CDR1 is MNHNY and CDR2 SVGAGI (reference sequence). This CDR3 is 13 amino acids long. V was shortened by 7 bases and J by 5 bases, with 14 bases between the two germline ends. CDR3 amino acids: CASTQRVWTEAFF. CDR3 nucleotides: TGTGCCAGCACCCAACGGGTGTGGACTGAAGCTTTCTTT.

V usage is TRBV7-9 and J usage is TRBJ1-2; the match to TRBD1 covers 7 bases. V gave up 1 base and J gave up 6 bases; unmatched junction bases: 5. The CDR3 loop spans 14 amino acids. Germline-derived CDR1 and CDR2 are SEHNR and FQNEAQ (reference sequence). The CDR3 reads CASSLVNRGDGYTF. As DNA, the CDR3 is TGTGCCAGCAGCTTAGTAAACAGGGGAGATGGCTACACCTTC.

The chain uses TRBV7-9 and TRBJ2-2; D unresolved. V lost 1 base and J 2 bases, leaving 11 bases between the germline ends. The CDR3 runs to 16 residues. The germline CDR1 and CDR2 sequences are SEHNR and FQNEAQ (reference sequence). CDR3 DNA: TGTGCCAGCAGCTTAGAGGAGACCCACAACACCGGGGAGCTGTTTTTT. This encodes CASSLEETHNTGELFF.

The CDR3, as DNA: TGTGCCAGCAGTTCGCGGAATCCTGGAAACACCATATATTTT. Protein: CASSSRNPGNTIYF. V is TRBV6-2 or TRBV6-3 and J is TRBJ1-3; no clear D. CDR1 MNHEY and CDR2 SVGEGT come from the germline V gene. The CDR3 length is 14 residues. V gave up 4 bases and J gave up 2 bases, with 9 bases separating them.

In the case of this clonotype: A much larger clone differs by one base, so this may be a read error. The chain has TRBV12-3 or TRBV12-4 and TRBJ1-5; possible D gene TRBD1, 6 bases. This CDR3 comprises 17 residues. V was shortened by 10 bases and J by 5 bases, with 27 bases between the two germline ends. Written as DNA, the CDR3 is TGTGCCACAAACTCCGGGGGGCCTGGGGATATTGATCAGCCCCAGCATTTT. This codes for CATNSGGPGDIDQPQHF.

The rearrangement uses TRBV7-2 and TRBJ2-5; D gene uncertain. Germline V gives CDR1 SGHTA, CDR2 FQGNSA. The CDR3 sequence is 13 residues long. With 3 bases removed from V and 3 bases from J, the gap between germline ends came to 8 bases. CDR3 sequence reads: CASSFSMEETQYF. As DNA, the CDR3 is TGTGCCAGCAGCTTTAGTATGGAAGAGACCCAGTACTTC. The whole variable domain, remainder taken from reference TRBV7-2 and TRBJ2-5, is GAGVSQSPSNKVTEKGKDVELRCDPISGHTALYWYRQSLGQGLEFLIYFQGNSAPDKSGLPSDRFSAERTGGSVSTLTIQRTQQEDSAVYLCASSFSMEETQYFGPGTRLLVL.

In this sample, this clonotype turned up a few times. The chain is built from TRBV19 and TRBJ2-5; TRBD1 matches 8 bases. V lost 6 bases to trimming and J lost 7 bases; unmatched junction nucleotides: 10. The length of the CDR3 is 14 residues. Germline V CDR1 and CDR2: LNHDA, SQIVND (reference sequence). In nucleotides, the CDR3 is TGTGCCAGTAGCCCCGACAGGGGCGGGTGGACCCAGTACTTC. This codes for CASSPDRGGWTQYF.

In this sample, this clonotype turned up a few times. The genes are TRBV5-8 and TRBJ2-7, with D perhaps assigned TRBD1 or TRBD2 (6 bases each). The germline V gene encodes CDR1 SGHTS and CDR2 YDEGEE. Trimming removed 4 bases from V and 11 bases from J, with 28 bases in between. This CDR3 has 16 amino acids. Here the CDR3 DNA reads TGTGCCAGCAGCGAAGCGATTCGGGGGCCCTCACCTTGGGAGTACGTC. Translated: CASSEAIRGPSPWEYV.

This clonotype was seen more than once but under ten times. The chain has TRBV3-1 and TRBJ1-3; no definite D call. Germline lookup yields CDR1 LGHDT and CDR2 YNNKEL (reference sequence). V gave up 0 bases and J gave up 3 bases, with 9 bases separating them. The CDR3 has 15 residues. CDR3 nucleotides: TGTGCCAGCAGCCAAGATCGGCGCGGTGGAAACACCATATATTTT. Protein: CASSQDRRGGNTIYF.

V and J are TRBV6-5 and TRBJ2-7; 10 nucleotides agree with TRBD1. The germline V gene has CDR1 MNHEY and CDR2 SVGAGI. The CDR3 loop spans 17 amino acids. The trim removed 2 bases at V and 3 bases at J, leaving 10 bases unmatched. The CDR3 here is CASSYPPDRGPDYEQYV. DNA of the CDR3: TGTGCCAGCAGTTACCCCCCAGACAGGGGGCCCGACTACGAGCAGTACGTC.

This clonotype was seen only a few times. V is TRBV20-1 and J is TRBJ1-5; D is ambiguous. This CDR3 contains 12 residues. V lost 2 bases and J 0 bases, leaving 2 bases between the germline ends. Germline V gene sequence: CDR1 DFQATT, CDR2 SNEGSKA (reference sequence). The CDR3 sequence is CSARFSNQPQHF. In DNA, the CDR3 is TGCAGTGCTAGATTTAGCAATCAGCCCCAGCATTTT.

V gene TRBV7-9 combines with J gene TRBJ1-1; unclear D gene. This CDR3 is built from 11 residues. From germline, CDR1 is SEHNR and CDR2 FQNEAQ (reference sequence). The V end was cut by 7 bases, the J end by 4 bases, with 7 bases between. The CDR3 region is CASNDGTEAFF. CDR3 sequence (DNA): TGTGCCAGCAACGACGGCACTGAAGCTTTCTTT. Full variable domain (outside the CDR3, taken from reference TRBV7-9 and TRBJ1-1): DTGVSQNPRHKITKRGQNVTFRCDPISEHNRLYWYRQTLGQGPEFLTYFQNEAQLEKSRLLSDRFSAERPKGSFSTLEIQRTEQGDSAMYLCASNDGTEAFFGQGTRLTVV.